This TCR beta chain appears in the sequencing data of a study of T-cell memory formation after mild COVID-19. Trimming cost V 0 bases and J 4 bases; bases outside gene matches: 12. From germline, CDR1 is DFQATT and CDR2 SNEGSKA (reference sequence). There are 18 residues in the CDR3. From the 5' RACE reads, TCRdb called clonotypes with MiXCR, one entry per CDR3 protein. Here the sample spans 400,000 to 450,000 distinct CDR3 sequences, 15% to 20% being singletons. This TCR derives from a young man who had mild COVID-19 (a few samples of this study predate the infection). Cell type and time point are not known. V and J are TRBV20-1 and TRBJ2-1, with 10 bases fitting TRBD2. Sequencing was carried out using PBMCs or a T cell subset sorted from them (not recorded which). The CDR3: CSARDVGRLAGVYNEQFF. The CDR3 nucleotides read TGCAGTGCTAGAGATGTCGGGCGGCTAGCGGGGGTTTACAATGAGCAGTTCTTC.